The 24 T cell receptor beta chains below were found in one sample sequenced in a study of OX40 agonist ivuxolimab in advanced cancers. Libraries were prepared by immunoSEQ multiplex PCR; TCRdb keeps only in-frame clonotypes and omits some of them. This table holds roughly 60,000 clones, 75% to 90% found once. Sequences were derived from CD4+ or CD8+ T cells sorted from blood, sampled in a trial of the OX40 agonist ivuxolimab. These receptors were collected from an adult with an advanced solid tumor such as melanoma, head and neck, liver or kidney cancer.

The CDR3, as DNA: TGTGCCAGCAGTGGGCCCCCTAGAGGGGAGCAGTTCTTC. Its protein is CASSGPPRGEQFF. This chain uses TRBV28 with TRBJ2-1; a possible D gene is TRBD2 (5 bases). CDR3 length equals 13 residues. Deletions cut 5 bases from V and 10 bases from J, with 15 bases between. Per the germline V gene, CDR1 is MDHEN and CDR2 is SYDVKM.

The rearrangement links TRBV5-1 to TRBJ2-7; TRBD1 aligns across 7 bases. The ends lost 4 bases at V and 5 bases at J; junction bases unmatched: 9. There are 14 residues in the CDR3. Germline CDR1 reads SGHRS; CDR2 reads YFSETQ. Here the CDR3 reads CASSATGIWDEQYF. In DNA, the CDR3 is TGCGCCAGCAGCGCGACAGGGATCTGGGACGAGCAGTACTTC.

The chain couples TRBV10-2 to TRBJ2-7; 13 positions agree with TRBD2. Per germline, CDR1 WSHSY and CDR2 SAAADI. Losses at the gene ends were 6 bases for V and 5 bases for J; bases not matched to a gene: 4. There are 14 residues in the CDR3. The CDR3 coding sequence is TGCGCCAGCAGACTAGCGGGAGGGCGTAACGAGCAGTACTTC. This translates into CASRLAGGRNEQYF.

The chain couples TRBV5-1 to TRBJ1-1, with TRBD1 identical over 7 bases. This CDR3 region has 14 residues. The ends lost 4 bases at V and 2 bases at J; junction bases unmatched: 5. Germline loops: CDR1 SGHRS, CDR2 YFSETQ. The CDR3 DNA reads as TGCGCCAGCAGCCAAACAGGGGTTAACACTGAAGCTTTCTTT. The encoded protein is CASSQTGVNTEAFF.

In its sample, this clone was seen once. This chain links TRBV6-1 with TRBJ2-5; 10 bases align to TRBD1. Germline values: CDR1 MNHNS, CDR2 SASEGT. J gave up 6 bases and V 0 bases, and 4 bases lay outside the gene matches. The CDR3 loop spans 15 amino acids. CDR3 in amino acids: CASSEAQDRGKTQYF. CDR3 nucleotide sequence: TGTGCCAGCAGTGAAGCGCAGGACAGGGGGAAGACCCAGTACTTC.

This sequence joins TRBV9 and TRBJ2-3; D is possibly TRBD1 or TRBD2 (5 bases each). The ends were cut back, 4 bases at V and 0 bases at J, with 12 bases in the middle. The germline CDR1 and CDR2 sequences are SGDLS and YYNGEE. The CDR3 spans 15 residues. As DNA, the CDR3 is TGTGCCAGCAGCCCGGGGACGTATAGCACAGATACGCAGTATTTT. Its protein is CASSPGTYSTDTQYF. Full variable domain (remainder filled in from reference TRBV9 and TRBJ2-3): DSGVTQTPKHLITATGQRVTLRCSPRSGDLSVYWYQQSLDQGLQFLIQYYNGEERAKGNILERFSAQQFPDLHSELNLSSLELGDSALYFCASSPGTYSTDTQYFGPGTRLTVL.

The chain has TRBV30 and TRBJ2-7; 7 bases fit TRBD1. Germline values: CDR1 GTSNPN, CDR2 SVGIG (reference sequence). The ends lost 2 bases at V and 7 bases at J; junction bases unmatched: 14. CDR3 size: 15 residues. In DNA, the CDR3 is TGTGCCTGGAGTCATGGGGGACAGTCCCCGGGTGAGCAGTACTTC. It encodes CAWSHGGQSPGEQYF. The full variable domain, rest sourced from reference TRBV30 and TRBJ2-7, is SQTIHQWPATLVQPVGSPLSLECTVEGTSNPNLYWYRQAAGRGLQLLFYSVGIGQISSEVPQNLSASRPQDRQFILSSKKLLLSDSGFYLCAWSHGGQSPGEQYFGPGTRLTVT.

The chain recombines TRBV11-2 with TRBJ1-6; no clear D. The germline V and J ends were trimmed by 0 bases and 11 bases, with 11 bases remaining between them. Germline values: CDR1 SGHAT, CDR2 FQNNGV. The CDR3 extends over 14 amino acids. The CDR3 loop reads CASSLDLGDPPLHF. The DNA of the CDR3 is TGTGCCAGCAGCTTAGATCTCGGAGATCCACCCCTCCACTTT.

V is TRBV7-2 and J is TRBJ2-1, with D tentatively TRBD2 (5 bases). Germline V gene lookup returns CDR1 SGHTA and CDR2 FQGNSA. Trimming took off 5 bases at V and 14 bases at J, with 19 bases between the two ends. The length of the CDR3 is 13 residues. CDR3 nucleotide sequence: TGTGCCAGCAGCCCCCGGGTTGACGGGGTGGAGTTCTTC. This translates into CASSPRVDGVEFF.

The rearrangement joins TRBV6-1 to TRBJ1-2; D call uncertain. Germline CDR1 and CDR2: MNHNS and SASEGT. Trimming left V 5 bases short and J 7 bases short, with 11 bases between. This CDR3 is 12 amino acids long. This chain's CDR3 is CASSRNPGGYTF. As DNA, the CDR3 is TGTGCCAGCAGTCGAAACCCGGGTGGCTACACCTTC.

This clone was recorded a few times. The genes are TRBV6-1 and TRBJ1-5; no reliable D call. Per germline, CDR1 MNHNS and CDR2 SASEGT. This CDR3 is 15 amino acids long. The ends were cut back, 6 bases at V and 6 bases at J, with 18 bases in the middle. CDR3: CASRGFGRYSQPQHF. In DNA, the CDR3 is TGTGCCAGCAGAGGTTTTGGAAGGTATAGTCAGCCCCAGCATTTT.

The rearrangement uses TRBV2 and TRBJ2-6; D is undetermined. The CDR3 length is 14 residues. V gave up 8 bases and J gave up 4 bases, with 12 bases separating them. Germline CDR1 is SNHLY and CDR2 is FYNNEI. In nucleotides, the CDR3 is TGTGCCAGCTCCCGAAGCACCGGGGCCAACGTCCTGACTTTC. Residues: CASSRSTGANVLTF.

This chain links TRBV18 with TRBJ2-7; D perhaps matches TRBD2 (6 bases). The V gene's germline CDR1 is KGHSH and CDR2 LQKENI. Trimming took 6 bases from V and 0 from J, leaving 12 bases between them. CDR3 length equals 14 residues. The CDR3 reads CASSRDGSSYEQYF. DNA for the CDR3: TGTGCCAGCTCGCGGGACGGCAGCTCCTACGAGCAGTACTTC.

This sequence joins TRBV4-2 and TRBJ2-1, with TRBD1 identical over 9 bases. Germline V CDR1 and CDR2: LGHNA, YNFKEQ. CDR3 length equals 13 residues. V dropped 3 bases and J dropped 9; count of bases not matched to a gene: 3. The CDR3 protein is CASSQRTGVEQFF. The CDR3 DNA reads TGTGCCAGCAGCCAGCGGACAGGGGTTGAGCAGTTCTTC.

The genes are TRBV28 and TRBJ2-5, with D perhaps matching TRBD1 (6 bases). The V and J ends lost 5 bases and 1 base respectively, with 11 bases between them. CDR1 is MDHEN, CDR2 SYDVKM, per germline. The CDR3 length is 14 residues. Here the CDR3 DNA reads TGTGCCAGCAGTCTAAGGACAGTCCAAGAGACCCAGTACTTC. Its translation is CASSLRTVQETQYF. The whole variable domain, filled in from reference TRBV28 and TRBJ2-5, reads DVKVTQSSRYLVKRTGEKVFLECVQDMDHENMFWYRQDPGLGLRLIYFSYDVKMKEKGDIPEGYSVSREKKERFSLILESASTNQTSMYLCASSLRTVQETQYFGPGTRLLVL.

The rearrangement joins TRBV7-9 to TRBJ2-5, with 10 bases aligning to TRBD2. Germline V CDR1 and CDR2: SEHNR, FQNEAQ (reference sequence). This CDR3 comprises 15 residues. The junction had 6 bases not matched to a gene; V was cut back by 5 bases and J by 3 bases. The CDR3 region is CASSPNGLAEETQYF. The CDR3, as DNA: TGTGCCAGCAGCCCCAACGGACTAGCGGAAGAGACCCAGTACTTC.

The rearrangement uses TRBV7-3 and TRBJ1-5, with TRBD1 as a possible D gene (5 bases). Germline V gene data show CDR1 as SGHTA and CDR2 as FQGTGA. The length of the CDR3 is 13 residues. Between the trimmed V and J ends, which lost 4 bases and 5 bases, there was a span of 9 bases. CDR3 sequence reads: CASSSTADQPQHF. For the CDR3, the DNA is TGTGCCAGCAGCTCGACAGCCGATCAGCCCCAGCATTTT.

This chain connects TRBV19 to TRBJ2-1; a possible D gene is TRBD2 (6 bases). Germline CDR1 and CDR2: LNHDA and SQIVND (reference sequence). V dropped 5 bases and J dropped 9 bases, with 23 bases sitting between them. This CDR3 is built from 16 residues. The CDR3 is CASSPPRDLRRGEQFF. In nucleotides, the CDR3 is TGTGCCAGTAGTCCCCCCCGGGACCTACGGAGGGGTGAGCAGTTCTTC.

The CDR3 sequence: CASTDTQYF. CDR3 in DNA: TGTGCCAGCACAGATACGCAGTATTTT. The chain has TRBV28 and TRBJ2-3, with D hard to call. Germline V gene sequence: CDR1 MDHEN, CDR2 SYDVKM. The V end was cut by 7 bases, the J end by 4 bases, with 0 bases between. CDR3 length equals 9 residues.

The count of this clone is one. This sequence joins TRBV7-2 and TRBJ1-1, with TRBD1 matching over 12 bases. Germline assignment: CDR1 SGHTA and CDR2 FQGNSA. V trimming: 4 bases; J trimming: 6 bases; junction bases outside the gene matches: 6. The CDR3 has 15 residues. CDR3 loop: CASSSGTGGGSEAFF. In DNA form, the CDR3 reads TGTGCCAGCAGCTCAGGGACAGGGGGCGGGTCTGAAGCTTTCTTT.

This sequence joins TRBV11-2 and TRBJ1-4, with 7 bases lining up with TRBD1. Trimming cost V 7 bases and J 0 bases; bases outside gene matches: 8. The CDR3 runs 16 residues. Germline assignment: CDR1 SGHAT and CDR2 FQNNGV. The CDR3 nucleotides are TGTGCCAGCACCGAAGAGGGGGCCGCAACTAATGAAAAACTGTTTTTT. Protein: CASTEEGAATNEKLFF. The full variable domain, its missing parts supplied by reference TRBV11-2 and TRBJ1-4, is EAGVAQSPRYKIIEKRQSVAFWCNPISGHATLYWYQQILGQGPKLLIQFQNNGVVDDSQLPKDRFSAERLKGVDSTLKIQPAKLEDSAVYLCASTEEGAATNEKLFFGSGTQLSVL.

The chain employs TRBV5-1 and TRBJ1-2; a possible D gene is TRBD1 (6 bases). Germline lookup yields CDR1 SGHRS and CDR2 YFSETQ. The V gene lost 6 bases and the J gene lost 7 bases, with 19 bases spanning the gap. This CDR3 is 14 amino acids long. In DNA, the CDR3 is TGCGCCAGCACCTACGCGGGGGCATCCAGTGGCTACACCTTC. This translates into CASTYAGASSGYTF. The variable domain in full, completed from reference TRBV5-1 and TRBJ1-2, reads KAGVTQTPRYLIKTRGQQVTLSCSPISGHRSVSWYQQTPGQGLQFLFEYFSETQRNKGNFPGRFSGRQFSNSRSEMNVSTLELGDSALYLCASTYAGASSGYTFGSGTRLTVV.

The chain links TRBV21-1 to TRBJ1-5; the DNA was not compared with TRBD1, the D call given in the table. TRBV21-1 is designated a pseudogene. The length of the CDR3 is 16 residues. Written as DNA, the CDR3 is TGTGCCAGCAGCAATTCGGGACAGGGGTACGGGGTGCCCCAGCATTTT. It specifies CASSNSGQGYGVPQHF.

The rearrangement links TRBV28 to TRBJ2-1; D could derive from TRBD1 or TRBD2 (6 bases each). Germline V gene lookup returns CDR1 MDHEN and CDR2 SYDVKM. The CDR3 contains 14 residues. V gave up 2 bases and J gave up 2 bases, with 7 bases separating them. CDR3 bases: TGTGCCAGCAGTTTAGGGGGGCCCTACAATGAGCAGTTCTTC. Protein: CASSLGGPYNEQFF.